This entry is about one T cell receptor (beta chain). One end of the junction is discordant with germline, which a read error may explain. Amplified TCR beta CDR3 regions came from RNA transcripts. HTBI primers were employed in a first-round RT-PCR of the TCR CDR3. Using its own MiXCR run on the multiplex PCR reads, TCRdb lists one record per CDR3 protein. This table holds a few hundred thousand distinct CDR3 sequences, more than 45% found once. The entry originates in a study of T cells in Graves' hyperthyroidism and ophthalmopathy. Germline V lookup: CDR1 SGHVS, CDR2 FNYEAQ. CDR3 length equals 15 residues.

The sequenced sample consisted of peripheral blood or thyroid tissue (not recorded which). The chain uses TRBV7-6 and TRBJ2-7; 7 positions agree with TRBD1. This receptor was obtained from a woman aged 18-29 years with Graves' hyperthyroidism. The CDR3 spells CASSPDRETSYEQYF. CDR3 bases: TGTGCCAGCAGCCCAGACAGGGAGACCTCCTACGAGCAATACTTC.